This T cell receptor (beta chain) was retrieved from a study of T cells after yellow fever vaccination. J lost 3 bases, V lost 1 base, and 5 bases had no gene match. From germline, CDR1 is MGHRA and CDR2 YSYEKL. The CDR3 spans 16 residues. Broader study findings: Peaking faster, on day 5 versus 15, the secondary response was nonetheless weaker. After the booster, approximately 95% of CD4 and just over 85% of CD8 primary-response clones were re-detected.

Concerning this clonotype: Its antigen is as yet unknown.

5'RACE template switching added a universal primer site and UMIs to TCR cDNA. One entry per CDR3 protein, called by TCRdb with MiXCR from the 5' RACE reads. This table holds about 74,000 distinct CDR3 sequences, more than 5.5% found once. The sequenced sample was CD8+ T cells sorted from PBMCs, obtained 4 to 6 days after the first yellow fever vaccination. V is TRBV4-1 and J is TRBJ2-3, with 9 bases lining up with TRBD2. This TCR derives from a man between 18 and 35 years old who received the YFV17D yellow fever vaccine. The CDR3 is CASSQVAGGGTDTQYF. The CDR3 nucleotides read TGCGCCAGCAGCCAAGTCGCGGGGGGGGGAACAGATACGCAGTATTTT.